This T cell receptor (beta chain) originates from a study of shared clonotypes between healthy human individuals (dated by TCRdb to 2020 to 2021). With regard to the full study: The cohort included three men and a couple of women between 18 and 49 years of age. For each donor, CD4 naive and CD4 memory were each given three plates, CD8 naive was given two plates, and CD8 memory was given one plate. The study deeply sequenced blood TCR repertoires of about 5 healthy adults to estimate repertoire size and the extent of clonotype sharing between individuals. To increase sequencing depth and limit assay-specific biases, TCR repertoire library preparation and sequencing were carried out by different laboratories using diverse techniques. Leukapheresis yielded between about 0.9 and 9.5 billion PBMCs per donor. The research as a whole found: Pairwise subsampling indicated that sequencing depth was expected to affect the degree of clonotype sharing among donors. Higher generation probabilities were observed for clonotypes shared by all four sorted-subset donors than for non-shared clonotypes. Around 5% of naive CD4, roughly 3.6% of naive CD8, about 2.4% of memory CD4, and over 0.35% of memory CD8 clonotypes were shared across several donors. Because the study included a small number of donors, the genetic and exposure-history diversity represented was limited. Larger estimated clonotype richness was generally found for naive subsets than for memory subsets. Incomplete sequencing was indicated by rarefaction of sorted-subset datasets, despite the large sequencing depth. Sampling was restricted to blood, and TCR repertoires in tissues likely differ from the TCR repertoires found in blood.

Using the deep immunoSEQ assay, TCR CDR3 regions were amplified from genomic DNA by multiplex PCR. For each cell subset, the extracted genomic DNA was distributed evenly across all wells of several immunoSEQ 96-well plates, and each plate served as one replicate. Each replicate PCR for sorted subsets received around 200 ng genomic DNA, equal to about 30,000 T cell genomes. Purified libraries were measured with a Qubit 3.0 fluorometer, size-checked on a Bioanalyzer 2100, and measured again with the KAPA Library Quantification kit. Every immunoSEQ 96-well plate was sequenced on a separate single-read 150-cycle Illumina NextSeq 550 flow cell. Processing in the source paper ran as follows. The immunoSEQ output contained only junctional sequences without quality scores, so filtering could not match that applied to full-length reads. Sequences were annotated with PyIR, a Python wrapper for IgBLAST v1.9, and V/J genes and CDR3 were assigned using IMGT germline references. Reads with weak V/J assignments (E-value above 1e-6), missing CDR3, stop codons, out-of-frame junctions, or ambiguous translated residues were removed. V3J clonotypes were defined as sequences sharing the same inferred V gene, J gene, and CDR3 amino acid sequence. Percentage overlap between repertoires was calculated by dividing the number of shared unique clonotypes by the size of the smaller repertoire. Repertoire richness was assessed with RTK rarefaction, the Chao1 estimator, and Recon v2.1 estimates of unobserved clonotypes. Generation probabilities for all TCRbeta clonotypes obtained by the gDNA method from a handful of donors were computed using OLGA. TCRdb limited this immuneACCESS table to in-frame rearrangements with V and J called. A share of clones is missing; checked studies link under half to unresolved V genes, and the rest is unexplained. V and J calls and clone size are copied from that table; D and trimming were computed from the DNA. The sample includes some 700,000 clones, with roughly 88% observed a single time. The top ten constitute 34% of the sample.

Reading the germline V gene gives CDR1 SGHAT and CDR2 FQNNGV. Trimming removed 4 bases from V and 5 bases from J, leaving 15 bases between the germline ends. Reading from cysteine to phenylalanine, the CDR3 counts 15 amino acids. Kept here is only the CDR3 DNA, which spans 45 bases and is read in frame from base 1. A note on this clone: This clone's antigen is unknown. Base-call qualities are not available, and no considerably larger clone is one nucleotide away.

The donors were healthy, HIV-negative adults with no recently reported acute infections or vaccinations. All donors were Caucasian adults living in Nashville, Tennessee, USA. CD8 memory samples combined magnetically selected CD45RO+ cells with CCR7-negative CD45RA+ effector memory (TemRA) cells. Blood was collected by leukapheresis, and PBMCs were isolated by Ficoll-Histopaque density gradient centrifugation and then cryopreserved in liquid nitrogen vapor phase. Purity and quantity of every magnetically sorted T cell population were checked by analytical flow cytometry. Genomic DNA was isolated from each sorted fraction and quantified by UV absorbance on a Nanodrop 2000c.

The chain joins TRBV11-2 to TRBJ2-1; tentative D gene TRBD2, with 6 bases matching. The receptor's source is a man aged 18 to 30 in good health. Some clones in this sample may be carry-over from other donors' samples. What was sequenced was memory CD8+ T cells from PBMCs. The cell subset or site label on this specimen signifies: CD45RO+ cells pooled with CCR7-negative TemRA cells. The CDR3 amino acid sequence is: CASSSFRDLNNEQFF. The DNA sequence follows: TGTGCCAGCAGCTCGTTCCGGGACTTAAACAATGAGCAGTTCTTC.